The rows below give T cell receptor beta chains drawn from one sample of a study of blood T cell repertoires in COVID-19. Assay used: immunoSEQ multiplex PCR; TCRdb lists only in-frame clones, some missing. The sample shows 200,000 to 250,000 clones, about 84% of them seen only once. Sample: peripheral blood. These TCRs come from a human donor in a cohort sampled during active COVID-19. Both conserved end residues are part of each CDR3. Each record gives: V gene, D gene, clone size, J gene, CDR3 DNA, CDR3 protein. The D gene is left open where the match is weak. Only some rows state a clone size, as once, few, many or a class for expanded clones.

>TRBV7-2|NA|few|TRBJ2-7
TGTGCCAGCTCCTTCACGGGGTCCTACGAGCAGTACTTC
CASSFTGSYEQYF
>TRBV18|NA|NA|TRBJ2-3
TGTGCCAGCTCCCCAAGTACCGGACTAGGGGGAAATACGCAGTATTTT
CASSPSTGLGGNTQYF
>TRBV5-1|TRBD1|NA|TRBJ2-3
TGCGCCAGCACCCCACTCGGACAGGGGACCTCAGATACGCAGTATTTT
CASTPLGQGTSDTQYF
>TRBV19|NA|NA|TRBJ2-2
TGTGCCAGTAGTGTCCAGGGGACCGGGGAGCTGTTTTTT
CASSVQGTGELFF
>TRBV25-1|TRBD2|NA|TRBJ2-7
TGTGCCAGCAGTGCGGGGGGAATCAACGAGCAGTACTTC
CASSAGGINEQYF
>TRBV6-5|NA|NA|TRBJ1-1
TGTGCCAGCAGCCTCAGGGTGGGGAACACTGAAGCTTTCTTT
CASSLRVGNTEAFF
>TRBV4-1|NA|NA|TRBJ2-3
TGCGCCAGCAGCCAAGATCAGGCGGGGACGTACTATACGCAGTATTTT
CASSQDQAGTYYTQYF
>TRBV7-8|TRBD2|NA|TRBJ2-2
TGTGCCAGCAGCTTAAGGACAGTTCCGACGGCCTCGAGCGGGAGGGTTCCCGGGGAGCTGTTTTTT
CASSLRTVPTASSGRVPGELFF
>TRBV7-2|NA|NA|TRBJ1-4
TGTGCCAGCAGCTTAGAAAGGGGCGGCACTGAAAAACTGTTTTTT
CASSLERGGTEKLFF
>TRBV4-3|NA|NA|TRBJ2-3
TGCGCCAGCAGCCACACGTCGCGGAGTTCCACAGATACGCAGTATTTT
CASSHTSRSSTDTQYF
>TRBV2|TRBD1|NA|TRBJ1-5
TGTGCCAGCCTTGAGGGGACAGCAAATCAGCCCCAGCATTTT
CASLEGTANQPQHF
>TRBV6-5|TRBD1|NA|TRBJ1-2
TGTGCCAGCAGTCCCCGGACAGGGGGCTACACCTTC
CASSPRTGGYTF
>TRBV6-2/TRBV6-3|TRBD1|NA|TRBJ2-7
TGTGCCAGCAGTTACACCCTGGGACAGGACAGCGAGCAGTACTTC
CASSYTLGQDSEQYF
>TRBV2|TRBD2|NA|TRBJ2-3
TGTGCCAGCAGTTACCCCTCGTTGGCGGGGGACACAGATACGCAGTATTTT
CASSYPSLAGDTDTQYF
>TRBV7-3|NA|NA|TRBJ2-3
TGTGCCAGCAGCTTAACCAGGGCCACAGATACGCAGTATTTT
CASSLTRATDTQYF
>TRBV19|TRBD2|NA|TRBJ2-7
TGTGCCAGTGGAGGGACTAGCGGGGGGCCGATCCCCTACGAGCAGTACTTC
CASGGTSGGPIPYEQYF
>TRBV5-6|TRBD1|once|TRBJ2-5
TGTGCCAGCAGCTGGCGGACAGGGGGGATCGAGACCCAGTACTTC
CASSWRTGGIETQYF
>TRBV28|NA|NA|TRBJ2-7
TGTGCCAGCAGTTTCAGGGCGCTGGGGATCCACGAGCAGTACTTC
CASSFRALGIHEQYF
>TRBV7-9|TRBD1|NA|TRBJ1-1
TGTGCCAGCAGCTTCGGATGGACAGGAAACACTGAAGCTTTCTTT
CASSFGWTGNTEAFF
>TRBV4-3|NA|once|TRBJ1-6
TGCGCCAGCAGCCAAGATCGGGGGGAGAATTCACCCCTCCACTTT
CASSQDRGENSPLHF
>TRBV4-3|TRBD1|NA|TRBJ2-5
TGCGCCAGCAGCCTTCAGACAGGGGAGACCCAGTACTTC
CASSLQTGETQYF
>TRBV19|NA|NA|TRBJ1-5
TGTGCCAGTAGTATAGATCCGGGGGTACGGCAGCCCCAGCATTTT
CASSIDPGVRQPQHF
>TRBV24-1|TRBD1|NA|TRBJ2-5
TGTGCCACCAGTGATTCTGCGAGGGCAGGGGGCTGGGAGACCCAGTACTTC
CATSDSARAGGWETQYF
>TRBV9|NA|few|TRBJ1-6
TGTGCCAGCAGCACCACGCCCAGGGAAGATTCACCCCTCCACTTT
CASSTTPREDSPLHF
>TRBV5-1|NA|NA|TRBJ1-6
TGCGCCAGCAGCTTAGGGGGACCTAAGACTTCACCCCTCCACTTT
CASSLGGPKTSPLHF
>TRBV2|NA|NA|TRBJ1-5
TGTGCCAGCAGTGAGGGGCTGGATCAGCCCCAGCATTTT
CASSEGLDQPQHF
>TRBV28|TRBD1|NA|TRBJ2-7
TGTGCCAGCAGTGTAACAGGGGCGGCTATGGACGAGCAGTACTTC
CASSVTGAAMDEQYF
>TRBV4-3|TRBD2|once|TRBJ2-5
TGCGCCAGCAGCCAAGGTCGGGGGAGGGGCCAGTACTTC
CASSQGRGRGQYF
>TRBV20-1|NA|few|TRBJ1-3
TGCAGTGCTAGTGGCGGAGGGACCAACTCTGGAAACACCATATATTTT
CSASGGGTNSGNTIYF
>TRBV5-1|TRBD1|many|TRBJ1-6
TGCGCCAGCCGCCTGGGGACAGGGAACGATTCACCCCTCCACTTT
CASRLGTGNDSPLHF
>TRBV6-5|TRBD1|many|TRBJ1-1
TGTGCCAGCATCGCCGGGACAGGGAAGGCTTTCTTT
CASIAGTGKAFF
>TRBV28|NA|NA|TRBJ1-5
TGTGCCAGCACCAAACATACTAGCAATCAGCCCCAGCATTTT
CASTKHTSNQPQHF
>TRBV6-5|NA|NA|TRBJ1-4
TGTGCCAGCAGCGGGACACTCTCAACTAATGAAAAACTGTTTTTT
CASSGTLSTNEKLFF
>TRBV3-1/TRBV3-2|NA|NA|TRBJ2-2
TGTGCCAGCAGCCAAGATTCTGTTTCCGGGGAGCTGTTTTTT
CASSQDSVSGELFF
>TRBV2|NA|NA|TRBJ2-3
TGTGCCAGCAATCCAAGTACTTCTAGCACAGATACGCAGTATTTT
CASNPSTSSTDTQYF
>TRBV11-2|TRBD1|NA|TRBJ1-2
TGTGCCAGCAGCTCGAGGACAGGAGTCTATGGCTACACCTTC
CASSSRTGVYGYTF
>TRBV7-9|TRBD1|NA|TRBJ1-1
TGTGCCAGCAGCTTAGCCGGGACAGGAGATGAAGCTTTCTTT
CASSLAGTGDEAFF
>TRBV6-5|NA|NA|TRBJ2-5
TGTGCCAGCAGTTACTCGAACGAGGACCAAGAGACCCAGTACTTC
CASSYSNEDQETQYF
>TRBV11-2|NA|NA|TRBJ2-1
TGTGCCAGCAGCTTAGATCCGGGAGAGGGGAACAATGAGCAGTTCTTC
CASSLDPGEGNNEQFF
>TRBV6-2/TRBV6-3|TRBD1|few|TRBJ1-4
TGTGCCAGCAGTCCCACAGGGGGCGGCGATGAAAAACTGTTTTTT
CASSPTGGGDEKLFF
>TRBV7-2|TRBD1|NA|TRBJ1-2
TGTGCCAGCAGCTTAAACCCCATATTGAGAGGGACAGCAACCTATGGCTACACCTTC
CASSLNPILRGTATYGYTF
>TRBV7-2|TRBD2|NA|TRBJ2-2
TGTGCCAGCAGCTTGGGACTAGATAGCACCGGGGAGCTGTTTTTT
CASSLGLDSTGELFF
>TRBV6-1|NA|NA|TRBJ1-2
TGTGCCAGCAGTGAAGACAGGGCCCGCTATGGCTACACCTTC
CASSEDRARYGYTF
>TRBV9|NA|NA|TRBJ2-1
TGTGCCAGCAGCGTAGTCGGTGAGCAGTTCTTC
CASSVVGEQFF
>TRBV27|TRBD1|NA|TRBJ2-7
TGTGCCAGCAGTTTATATGGACAGGGCGAGCAGTACTTC
CASSLYGQGEQYF
>TRBV24-1|NA|NA|TRBJ1-1
TGTGCCACCAGTGACCATGTTCGGGGGGGGAAGAACACTGAAGCTTTCTTT
CATSDHVRGGKNTEAFF